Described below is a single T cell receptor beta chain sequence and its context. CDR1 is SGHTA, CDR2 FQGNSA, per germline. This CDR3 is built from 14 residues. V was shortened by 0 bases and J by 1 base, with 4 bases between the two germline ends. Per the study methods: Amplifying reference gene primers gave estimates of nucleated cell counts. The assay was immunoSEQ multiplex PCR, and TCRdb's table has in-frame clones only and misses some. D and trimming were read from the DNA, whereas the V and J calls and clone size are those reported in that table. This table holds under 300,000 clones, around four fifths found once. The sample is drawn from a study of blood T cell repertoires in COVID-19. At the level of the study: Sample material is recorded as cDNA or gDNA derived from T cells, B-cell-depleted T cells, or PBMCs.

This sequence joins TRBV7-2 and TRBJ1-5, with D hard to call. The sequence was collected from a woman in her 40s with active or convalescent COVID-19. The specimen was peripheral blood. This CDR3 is CASSLAASNQPQHF. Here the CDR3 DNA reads TGTGCCAGCAGCTTAGCAGCGAGCAATCAGCCCCAGCATTTT. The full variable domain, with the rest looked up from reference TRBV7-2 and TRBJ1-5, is GAGVSQSPSNKVTEKGKDVELRCDPISGHTALYWYRQSLGQGLEFLIYFQGNSAPDKSGLPSDRFSAERTGGSVSTLTIQRTQQEDSAVYLCASSLAASNQPQHFGDGTRLSIL.